The 7 T cell receptor beta chains reported below all come from one sample, sequenced in a study of blood T cell repertoires in COVID-19. Produced via immunoSEQ multiplex PCR; TCRdb's table is partial and in-frame only. The sample lists 150,000 or so clones, about 80% occurring once. Sequencing used peripheral blood. Source of these receptors: a man between 65 and 79 years old who had recovered from COVID-19.

The chain links TRBV18 to TRBJ2-7; 9 bases are shared with TRBD1. The germline V gene encodes CDR1 KGHSH and CDR2 LQKENI. The CDR3 totals 15 residues. The trim removed 4 bases at V and 3 bases at J, leaving 7 bases unmatched. CDR3: CASSLRDRAFYEQYF. CDR3 in DNA: TGTGCCAGCTCACTCCGGGACAGGGCCTTCTACGAGCAGTACTTC. The full variable domain, its missing parts supplied by reference TRBV18 and TRBJ2-7, is NAGVMQNPRHLVRRRGQEARLRCSPMKGHSHVYWYRQLPEEGLKFMVYLQKENIIDESGMPKERFSAEFPKEGPSILRIQQVVRGDSAAYFCASSLRDRAFYEQYFGPGTRLTVT.

This clone was seen more than once but under ten times. Here the CDR3 DNA reads TGCAGCTCCCGGACAGGGGGAGGGGGCGGGGAGCTGTTTTTT. Amino acids: CSSRTGGGGGELFF. This chain joins TRBV29-1 and TRBJ2-2; TRBD1 agrees at 10 bases. Germline-derived CDR1 and CDR2 are SQVTM and ANQGSEA. J lost 7 bases, V lost 8 bases, and 10 bases had no gene match. CDR3 length: 14 amino acids.

This sequence joins TRBV5-1 and TRBJ1-4; TRBD1 agrees at 9 bases. With 4 bases clipped from V and 5 bases from J, the junction kept 6 bases outside the gene matches. Per the germline V gene, CDR1 is SGHRS and CDR2 is YFSETQ. The CDR3 is 15 amino acids. CDR3 residues: CASSVDRGKNEKLFF. As DNA, the CDR3 is TGCGCCAGCAGCGTCGACAGGGGGAAAAATGAAAAACTGTTTTTT.

CDR3 in amino acids: CASSHLTSGSRDTQYF. The CDR3 coding sequence is TGTGCCAGCAGCCACCTGACTAGCGGGAGTCGAGATACGCAGTATTTT. The V and J genes are TRBV14 and TRBJ2-3, with TRBD2 matching over 12 bases. Per the germline V gene, CDR1 is SGHDN and CDR2 is FVKESK. With V trimmed by 3 bases and J by 5 bases, 6 bases remained unmatched. The CDR3 extends over 16 amino acids.

The V gene is TRBV6-6, the J gene TRBJ2-7; TRBD2 might be the D (7 bases). Trimming removed 4 bases at V and 6 bases at J, with 19 bases between. The germline gives CDR1 MNHNY, CDR2 SVGAGI (reference sequence). This CDR3 spans 15 amino acids. CDR3 loop: CASSLRGRNGVEQYF. The CDR3 DNA sequence: TGTGCCAGCAGTTTGCGGGGGCGCAACGGGGTCGAGCAGTACTTC.

The chain combines TRBV11-2 with TRBJ2-7, with D maybe TRBD2 (6 bases). With 4 bases removed from V and 2 bases from J, the gap between germline ends came to 18 bases. Germline V gene sequence: CDR1 SGHAT, CDR2 FQNNGV. The CDR3 spans 16 residues. The CDR3 loop is CASSSPMGERAYEQYF. The CDR3 coding sequence is TGTGCCAGCAGCTCCCCCATGGGGGAGCGGGCCTACGAGCAGTACTTC.

The V call is TRBV5-1, the J call TRBJ2-7; possibly TRBD1 for D (6 bases). V dropped 0 bases and J dropped 5 bases, with 21 bases sitting between them. CDR1 is SGHRS, CDR2 YFSETQ, per germline. CDR3 length equals 17 residues. The CDR3 reads CASSLATGKIAAHEQYF. The CDR3 bases are TGCGCCAGCAGCTTGGCCACAGGGAAAATAGCAGCTCACGAGCAGTACTTC.